This TCR beta chain was identified in a study of shared clonotypes between healthy human individuals. Each sorted subset replicate got 200 ng genomic DNA, tens of thousands of genomes. TCRdb's copy holds only in-frame clones and misses some; the assay was immunoSEQ multiplex PCR. There are roughly 2,300,000 clones in the sample; roughly 90% occur only once, and about 0.41% lies in the top ten. V was pared by 2 bases and J by 1 base, with 9 bases between. The CDR3 contains 16 residues. Germline V gene data show CDR1 as SGHDN and CDR2 as FVKESK. Material for sequencing was naive CD4+ T cells from PBMCs. Subset of the sample: CD45RA+ positively selected. The chain employs TRBV14 and TRBJ2-6; D is possibly TRBD2 (5 bases). The TCR comes from a man aged 18 to 29 in good health. Some clones in this sample may be carry-over from other donors' samples. CDR3 coding DNA: TGTGCCAGCAGCCAAATATCGGGATCTGGGGCCAACGTCCTGACTTTC. This gives the protein CASSQISGSGANVLTF.